A single sample gave rise to the 25 T cell receptor beta chains below, sequenced in a study of T cell responses to AZD1222 COVID-19 vaccine. Profiling relied on immunoSEQ multiplex PCR, and the TCRdb table lists in-frame clones only, not all of them. This sample carries around 120,000 clones, roughly nine tenths of them seen once, and the ten largest clones take 4% to 4.5%. The sample in question was peripheral blood, obtained on day 0 of AZD1222 vaccination. These receptors all stem from an adult in good health.

CDR3 nucleotide sequence: TGTGCCAGCAGCCCACAGGGGGCGATAGCCAAAAACATTCAGTACTTC. Its protein is CASSPQGAIAKNIQYF. This chain uses TRBV7-8 with TRBJ2-4; TRBD1 matches 9 bases. Germline loops: CDR1 SGHVS, CDR2 FQNEAQ. CDR3 size: 16 residues. V was pared by 5 bases and J by 0 bases, with 5 bases of the junction left unmatched.

This chain connects TRBV7-2 to TRBJ2-5; D may be TRBD1 or TRBD2 (5 bases each). The V gene's germline CDR1 is SGHTA and CDR2 FQGNSA. CDR3 length equals 14 residues. The germline V and J ends were trimmed by 3 bases and 4 bases, with 12 bases remaining between them. The CDR3 loop reads CASSFPGRPETQYF. Here the CDR3 DNA reads TGTGCCAGCAGCTTCCCGGGACGCCCAGAGACCCAGTACTTC.

This rearrangement joins TRBV5-1 to TRBJ1-4; 7 nucleotides align to TRBD1. J gave up 8 bases and V 3 bases, and 10 bases lay outside the gene matches. Germline CDR1 reads SGHRS; CDR2 reads YFSETQ. The CDR3 contains 15 residues. CDR3 in amino acids: CASSSAGGRYEKLFF. In nucleotides, the CDR3 is TGCGCCAGCAGCTCTGCAGGGGGAAGATACGAAAAACTGTTTTTT.

This chain links TRBV7-8 with TRBJ1-2; TRBD1 is a possible D gene (6 bases). Germline values: CDR1 SGHVS, CDR2 FQNEAQ. Trimming removed 2 bases from V and 4 bases from J, with 17 bases in between. The CDR3 runs to 16 residues. CDR3 coding DNA: TGTGCCAGCAGCTTAATCGTTACAGGGCCCTCCTATGGCTACACCTTC. Protein product: CASSLIVTGPSYGYTF.

The genes are TRBV19 and TRBJ1-2; 8 nucleotides align to TRBD1. In germline, CDR1 is LNHDA, CDR2 SQIVND (reference sequence). The CDR3 sequence is 16 residues long. Trimming at V came to 1 base and at J to 8 bases, leaving 12 bases not matched to a gene. The CDR3 spells CASSIARGTGRGGYTF. CDR3 DNA sequence: TGTGCCAGTAGTATAGCCAGGGGGACAGGACGAGGAGGCTACACCTTC.

V is TRBV2 and J is TRBJ1-6, with D hard to call. CDR1 is SNHLY, CDR2 FYNNEI, per germline. The ends were cut back, 6 bases at V and 10 bases at J, with 19 bases in the middle. This CDR3 has 15 residues. CDR3 coding DNA: TGTGCCAGCAGCGAGCTGGGGTACACGGGGTCACCCCTCCACTTT. This translates into CASSELGYTGSPLHF.

The chain employs TRBV18 and TRBJ1-1, with 8 nucleotides matching TRBD1. Germline-derived CDR1 and CDR2 are KGHSH and LQKENI. This CDR3 comprises 16 residues. V lost 3 bases to trimming and J lost 5 bases; unmatched junction nucleotides: 11. CDR3 bases: TGTGCCAGCTCACCCAGGTCGACAGGGGAGTATACTGAAGCTTTCTTT. Translation gives CASSPRSTGEYTEAFF.

The chain uses TRBV2 and TRBJ2-7; 8 bases map to TRBD1. CDR3 size: 15 residues. J lost 3 bases, V lost 3 bases, and 7 bases had no gene match. The germline gives CDR1 SNHLY, CDR2 FYNNEI. The CDR3 DNA is TGTGCCAGCAGTGACCAGACAGGGGCATTCTACGAGCAGTACTTC. Amino acids: CASSDQTGAFYEQYF.

Worth noting for this clone: Mismatch with germline at one junction end may stem from a read error. The chain carries TRBV7-9 and TRBJ2-5; D tentatively fits TRBD1 or TRBD2 (6 bases each). CDR3 length equals 15 residues. Germline loops: CDR1 SEHNR, CDR2 FQNEAQ (reference sequence). CDR3 bases: TGTGCCAGCAGCTCCCTCCTGGGGGGACAAGGGACCCAGTACTTC. The encoded protein is CASSSLLGGQGTQYF.

The V and J genes are TRBV6-5 and TRBJ2-7; D gene unclear. Per the germline V gene, CDR1 is MNHEY and CDR2 is SVGAGI. The CDR3 is 14 residues long. V was pared by 4 bases and J by 0 bases, with 10 bases between. The CDR3 nucleotides read TGTGCCAGCAGTTTCTCCTTCAGCTCCTACGAGCAGTACTTC. Translated: CASSFSFSSYEQYF.

The chain combines TRBV7-2 with TRBJ2-2; 11 positions match TRBD2. The germline CDR1 and CDR2 sequences are SGHTA and FQGNSA. After removal of 2 bases from V and 4 bases from J, the junction contained 3 bases not matched to a gene. The CDR3 is 16 amino acids. CDR3 DNA: TGTGCCAGCAGCTTAAATAGCGGGGGGGCCACCGGGGAGCTGTTTTTT. Encoded protein: CASSLNSGGATGELFF.

The chain carries TRBV12-3 or TRBV12-4 and TRBJ2-6; the D is unclear. There are 13 residues in the CDR3. V lost 10 bases to trimming and J lost 4 bases, with 11 bases between them. The CDR3 is CAIPLAGANVLTF. CDR3 sequence (DNA): TGTGCCATCCCCCTCGCCGGGGCCAACGTCCTGACTTTC.

The chain joins TRBV28 to TRBJ1-6; D is uncertain. The V gene lost 6 bases and the J gene lost 9 bases, with 21 bases spanning the gap. This CDR3 spans 16 amino acids. Looked up from germline, CDR1 is MDHEN and CDR2 is SYDVKM. The CDR3 DNA reads TGTGCCAGCAGCCTCTGGAGGGATGGCAGCATTTCACCCCTCCACTTT. This sequence encodes CASSLWRDGSISPLHF.

This chain joins TRBV18 and TRBJ2-1; no reliable D call. The CDR3 consists of 13 residues. The V end lost 0 bases, the J end lost 12 bases, and 12 bases lay between the germline ends. The germline V gene has CDR1 KGHSH and CDR2 LQKENI. The CDR3 region is CASSPPGYPGQFF. The CDR3 nucleotides are TGTGCCAGCTCACCACCGGGCTACCCAGGGCAGTTCTTC.

This chain uses TRBV5-6 with TRBJ1-1; tentative D call: TRBD1 (6 bases). V was cut by 4 bases and J by 5 bases, with 21 bases left in between. CDR3 length: 16 amino acids. Germline V gives CDR1 SGHDT, CDR2 YYEEEE. The CDR3 nucleotides are TGTGCCAGCAGCCCCCGGGACATCGGACTTGGGACTGAAGCTTTCTTT. It specifies CASSPRDIGLGTEAFF.

This chain links TRBV3-1 (or the pseudogene TRBV3-2) with TRBJ2-1; D uncertain. This CDR3 comprises 17 residues. Germline V gene data show CDR1 as LGHDT and CDR2 as YNNKEL (reference sequence). Deletions cut 1 base from V and 0 bases from J, with 13 bases between. CDR3 loop: CASSQVVGQSSYNEQFF. The DNA for the CDR3 is TGTGCCAGCAGCCAAGTGGTCGGCCAAAGCTCCTACAATGAGCAGTTCTTC.

The rearrangement uses TRBV4-1 and TRBJ2-1; 8 nucleotides agree with TRBD2. The V and J ends lost 1 base and 9 bases, in that order; junction bases with no gene match: 2. This CDR3 is built from 13 residues. CDR1 MGHRA and CDR2 YSYEKL come from the germline V gene. Here the CDR3 reads CASSQALAGEQFF. As DNA, the CDR3 is TGCGCCAGCAGCCAAGCTCTAGCGGGTGAGCAGTTCTTC.

The genes are TRBV27 and TRBJ2-5; D is perhaps TRBD1 (7 bases). The germline V and J ends were trimmed by 1 base and 5 bases, with 17 bases remaining between them. The CDR3 has 16 amino acids. Germline V CDR1 and CDR2: MNHEY, SMNVEV (reference sequence). CDR3 bases: TGTGCCAGCAGTTTATGGCCCCCCAGGGGGGTCGAGACCCAGTACTTC. Translated, it gives CASSLWPPRGVETQYF.

The rearrangement uses TRBV5-6 and TRBJ2-1; tentative D call: TRBD2 (5 bases). Looked up from germline, CDR1 is SGHDT and CDR2 is YYEEEE. CDR3 length: 15 amino acids. The germline V and J ends were trimmed by 5 bases and 1 base, with 13 bases remaining between them. The DNA for the CDR3 is TGTGCCAGCAGGGGCGGGTCGACATCCTACAATGAGCAGTTCTTC. Translating it yields CASRGGSTSYNEQFF.

This rearrangement joins TRBV14 to TRBJ2-7, with D tentatively TRBD1 (6 bases). This CDR3 spans 16 amino acids. Trimming took off 0 bases at V and 0 bases at J, with 12 bases between the two ends. Germline V CDR1 and CDR2: SGHDN, FVKESK. The CDR3 DNA is TGTGCCAGCAGCCAAGACCACGGACAGATCTCCTACGAGCAGTACTTC. Protein product: CASSQDHGQISYEQYF.

The chain uses TRBV5-5 and TRBJ2-2, with 9 bases matching TRBD1. Trimming at V came to 4 bases and at J to 3 bases, leaving 4 bases not matched to a gene. This CDR3 comprises 15 residues. Germline CDR1 and CDR2: SGHKS and YYEKEE (reference sequence). CDR3 coding DNA: TGTGCCAGCAGCCCAGACAGGGGGTACACCGGGGAGCTGTTTTTT. Translated: CASSPDRGYTGELFF.

The chain uses TRBV6-5 and TRBJ2-7, with 7 bases fitting TRBD1. Trimming took 8 bases from V and 0 from J; bases not matched to a gene: 7. The CDR3 has 14 residues. The germline CDR1 and CDR2 sequences are MNHEY and SVGAGI. CDR3 region: CASQGRGSSYEQYF. Written as DNA, the CDR3 is TGTGCCAGCCAAGGCAGGGGGAGCTCCTACGAGCAGTACTTC.

The rearrangement uses TRBV27 and TRBJ2-5, with D hard to call. Germline loops: CDR1 MNHEY, CDR2 SMNVEV (reference sequence). Trimming removed 5 bases at V and 5 bases at J, with 15 bases between. The CDR3 is made up of 14 amino acids. CDR3 amino acids: CASSLRTLGETQYF. The CDR3 nucleotides read TGTGCCAGCAGTCTCAGGACCTTGGGCGAGACCCAGTACTTC.

This clone was counted a single time. The CDR3 nucleotides read TGTGCCAGCAGCTTAGGGTCCACAGCGATGAGACCCCTCCACTTT. It is translated as CASSLGSTAMRPLHF. The chain is built from TRBV7-2 and TRBJ1-6; unclear D gene. The germline V and J ends were trimmed by 1 base and 12 bases, with 16 bases remaining between them. The CDR3 has 15 residues. CDR1 is SGHTA, CDR2 FQGNSA, per germline.

J is TRBJ2-1 and V is TRBV11-3, with 10 bases fitting TRBD1. Germline CDR1 reads SGHNT; CDR2 reads YENEEA. V gave up 1 base and J gave up 12 bases; unmatched junction bases: 9. CDR3 length equals 15 residues. CDR3 protein: CASSLGGDRGPGQFF. The CDR3 DNA sequence: TGTGCCAGCAGCTTAGGTGGGGACAGGGGCCCTGGGCAGTTCTTC.